Each of the 24 T cell receptor beta chains below was sequenced from the same sample in a study of blood T cells in healthy people across ages. Next came a second PCR, run for about 6 to 12 cycles, which used a sample-barcoded 5' primer along with a J-beta primer mix. One entry per CDR3 protein results from TCRdb running MiXCR on the 5' RACE reads. Of 700,000 to 900,000 distinct CDR3 sequences listed, roughly 53% are singletons. Sequencing was done on a sample of blood. These receptors were collected from a man older than 75 in good health.

The count of this clonotype is one. The CDR3 reads CASSVWSSYNEQFF. For the CDR3, the DNA is TGTGCCAGCAGCGTGTGGAGCTCCTACAATGAGCAGTTCTTC. The chain employs TRBV9 and TRBJ2-1; D not resolved. Germline-derived CDR1 and CDR2 are SGDLS and YYNGEE. This CDR3 has 14 amino acids. V was cut by 2 bases and J by 0 bases, with 6 bases left in between.

The chain employs TRBV12-3 or TRBV12-4 and TRBJ1-2, with D possibly matching TRBD1 (6 bases). V lost 3 bases to trimming and J lost 8 bases, with 13 bases between them. This CDR3 region has 13 residues. CDR3 sequence reads: CASSLYRAGGYTF. DNA for the CDR3: TGTGCCAGCAGTTTGTACAGGGCGGGGGGCTACACCTTC.

The chain combines TRBV20-1 with TRBJ1-5; D is perhaps TRBD1 (5 bases). Germline V gene sequence: CDR1 DFQATT, CDR2 SNEGSKA (reference sequence). The length of the CDR3 is 14 residues. The V end lost 5 bases, the J end lost 8 bases, and 19 bases lay between the germline ends. CDR3 sequence (DNA): TGCAGTGCTCTATCCGGGACGGGGGGAAAGCCCCAGCATTTT. It translates to CSALSGTGGKPQHF.

This clonotype was seen only a few times. Here the CDR3 DNA reads TGTGCTAGTGGCTCCGGGACTAGCGGGAGACCAGGGCGGCACAGATACGCGTATTTT. Residues: CASGSGTSGRPGRHRYAYF. This sequence joins TRBV12-5 and TRBJ2-3; the match to TRBD2 covers 14 bases. This CDR3 has 19 residues. Unmatched junction bases numbered 25, after V lost 6 bases and J lost 14 bases. Germline CDR1 and CDR2: LGHNT and FRNRAP.

CDR3 nucleotides: TGTGCCAGCAGCCCAACCCCCCGGACAGGGCGCGGATGGAACACTGAAGCTTTCTTT. Encoded protein: CASSPTPRTGRGWNTEAFF. V is TRBV7-9 and J is TRBJ1-1, with TRBD1 identical over 8 bases. Germline values: CDR1 SEHNR, CDR2 FQNEAQ (reference sequence). The CDR3 sequence is 19 residues long. With 5 bases clipped from V and 1 base from J, the junction kept 18 bases outside the gene matches.

The V and J genes are TRBV5-1 and TRBJ1-5; 11 positions match TRBD1. This CDR3 spans 14 amino acids. CDR1 SGHRS and CDR2 YFSETQ come from the germline V gene. V trimming: 10 bases; J trimming: 5 bases; junction bases outside the gene matches: 8. Written as DNA, the CDR3 is TGCGCCCAACAACTGGACAGGGGGCATCAGCCCCAGCATTTT. Protein: CAQQLDRGHQPQHF.

The rearrangement links TRBV6-2 or TRBV6-3 to TRBJ1-1, with TRBD1 matching over 8 bases. The CDR3 covers 18 residues. V trimming: 4 bases; J trimming: 0 bases; junction bases outside the gene matches: 13. Germline CDR1 is MNHEY and CDR2 is SVGEGT. CDR3 nucleotide sequence: TGTGCCAGCAGTTCGACAAGGACAGGGTCCGGGGTGAACACTGAAGCTTTCTTT. It specifies CASSSTRTGSGVNTEAFF.

The chain joins TRBV29-1 to TRBJ2-7; D is uncertain. V lost 3 bases to trimming and J lost 7 bases, with 13 bases between them. CDR1 is SQVTM and CDR2 is ANQGSEA in the germline V gene. The CDR3 is 12 amino acids. The CDR3, as DNA: TGCAGCGTTGAGCCGCTCTTGGGTGAGCAGTACTTC. Its translation: CSVEPLLGEQYF.

The V gene is TRBV11-1, the J gene TRBJ2-7; possible D gene TRBD2, 6 bases. The CDR3 has 15 residues. Germline lookup yields CDR1 SGHAT and CDR2 FQDESV (reference sequence). The V end was cut by 4 bases, the J end by 2 bases, with 15 bases between. CDR3 amino acids: CASSSRPGLPYEQYF. CDR3 sequence (DNA): TGTGCCAGCAGCTCAAGGCCGGGACTCCCCTACGAGCAGTACTTC.

The genes are TRBV9 and TRBJ2-1, with D unclear. Germline loops: CDR1 SGDLS, CDR2 YYNGEE. V shed 4 bases and J shed 2 bases, with 7 bases lying between them. The CDR3 is 13 residues long. The CDR3 DNA follows: TGTGCCAGCAGCCGCGCTCCCTACAATGAGCAGTTCTTC. It codes for CASSRAPYNEQFF.

This clonotype was found a few times. The chain employs TRBV5-1 and TRBJ2-1; the D gene is possibly TRBD2 (5 bases). In germline, CDR1 is SGHRS, CDR2 YFSETQ. The germline V and J ends were trimmed by 0 bases and 2 bases, with 9 bases remaining between them. This CDR3 spans 15 amino acids. The DNA for the CDR3 is TGCGCCAGCAGCTTGGATGGGAGTACCTACAATGAGCAGTTCTTC. Translated: CASSLDGSTYNEQFF.

This clonotype has only a few counts. V gene TRBV10-2 combines with J gene TRBJ2-5, with D possibly matching TRBD1 (6 bases). CDR1 is WSHSY, CDR2 SAAADI, per germline. CDR3 length: 13 amino acids. Trimming left V 7 bases short and J 5 bases short, with 14 bases between. This chain's CDR3 is CASTRAQGETQYF. In DNA form, the CDR3 reads TGCGCCAGCACGAGGGCTCAGGGGGAGACCCAGTACTTC.

The chain couples TRBV18 to TRBJ1-2; 7 bases are a match to TRBD1. The CDR3 loop spans 12 amino acids. J lost 6 bases, V lost 5 bases, and 3 bases had no gene match. Germline-derived CDR1 and CDR2 are KGHSH and LQKENI. Written as DNA, the CDR3 is TGTGCCAGCTCATCCAGGGGGGATGGCTACACCTTC. The encoded protein is CASSSRGDGYTF. Supplemented by reference TRBV18 and TRBJ1-2, the full variable domain reads NAGVMQNPRHLVRRRGQEARLRCSPMKGHSHVYWYRQLPEEGLKFMVYLQKENIIDESGMPKERFSAEFPKEGPSILRIQQVVRGDSAAYFCASSSRGDGYTFGSGTRLTVV.

The chain links TRBV6-5 to TRBJ2-7; no clear D gene. The CDR3 has 14 residues. Trimming stripped 4 bases from V and 0 bases from J, with 10 bases between. CDR1 MNHEY and CDR2 SVGAGI come from the germline V gene. CDR3 sequence (DNA): TGTGCCAGCAGTTCTACAACCCTCTCCTACGAGCAGTACTTC. Encoded protein: CASSSTTLSYEQYF.

This clonotype was observed once. The chain is built from TRBV5-1 and TRBJ2-1, with D perhaps TRBD2 (5 bases). V was clipped by 3 bases and J by 0 bases, with 13 bases between them. Per the germline V gene, CDR1 is SGHRS and CDR2 is YFSETQ. The CDR3 is made up of 16 amino acids. In DNA, the CDR3 is TGCGCCAGCAGCTGGACTGTGGGAGTCTCCTACAATGAGCAGTTCTTC. Translation: CASSWTVGVSYNEQFF.

J is TRBJ2-1 and V is TRBV10-3; D is unresolved. V lost 4 bases and J 0 bases, leaving 10 bases between the germline ends. The CDR3 has 15 residues. The germline V gene encodes CDR1 ENHRY and CDR2 SYGVKD. The CDR3 sequence: CAISGLVDSYNEQFF. DNA of the CDR3: TGTGCCATCAGTGGACTCGTCGACTCCTACAATGAGCAGTTCTTC.

This clonotype has just a few counts. The rearrangement uses TRBV7-8 and TRBJ2-3; 8 nucleotides agree with TRBD2. V shed 5 bases and J 1 base; nucleotides not matched to a gene: 5. The germline V gene encodes CDR1 SGHVS and CDR2 FQNEAQ. The CDR3 length is 15 residues. The CDR3 DNA follows: TGTGCCAGCAGCGGAGCGGGAGCTGGCACAGATACGCAGTATTTT. This sequence encodes CASSGAGAGTDTQYF. The whole variable domain, filled in from reference TRBV7-8 and TRBJ2-3, reads GAGVSQSPRYKVAKRGQDVALRCDPISGHVSLFWYQQALGQGPEFLTYFQNEAQLDKSGLPSDRFFAERPEGSVSTLKIQRTQQEDSAVYLCASSGAGAGTDTQYFGPGTRLTVL.

The V gene is TRBV12-5, the J gene TRBJ2-3, with D possibly matching TRBD1 (6 bases). Trimming cost V 5 bases and J 14 bases, with 17 bases left between them. Germline V gives CDR1 LGHNT, CDR2 FRNRAP. This CDR3 is 12 amino acids long. The CDR3 protein is CASGTGTRYAYF. The CDR3 DNA reads as TGTGCTAGTGGTACAGGGACCAGATACGCGTATTTT.

The rearrangement uses TRBV20-1 and TRBJ1-6; perhaps TRBD1 as D (5 bases). V lost 2 bases to trimming and J lost 7 bases, with 9 bases between them. Per germline, CDR1 DFQATT and CDR2 SNEGSKA (reference sequence). The CDR3 contains 13 residues. For the CDR3, the DNA is TGCAGTGCTAGAACCCCAGGGAATTCACCCCTCCACTTT. Its translation: CSARTPGNSPLHF.

V gene TRBV12-5 combines with J gene TRBJ2-1; D may match TRBD1 or TRBD2 (5 bases each). The end of the DNA aligns better with TRBJ2-7, so the J call may be wrong. The CDR3 is 18 residues long. The germline CDR1 and CDR2 sequences are LGHNT and FRNRAP. DNA of the CDR3: TGTGCTAGTGGTTTGGTAACGTTTTTCGGGACGAGCTACAATGAGCAGTACTTC. Its protein is CASGLVTFFGTSYNEQYF.

The J gene is TRBJ2-5, the V gene TRBV11-3; the D gene is possibly TRBD1 (5 bases). V gave up 5 bases and J gave up 1 base, with 8 bases separating them. The CDR3 is 13 amino acids. Germline V gives CDR1 SGHNT, CDR2 YENEEA. Here the CDR3 DNA reads TGTGCCAGCAGCGACCAGGGCCAAGAGACCCAGTACTTC. Translation gives CASSDQGQETQYF.

The chain's CDR3 is CASSLAGPEYNEQFF. The CDR3 nucleotides read TGTGCCAGCAGTTTAGCCGGCCCTGAATACAATGAGCAGTTCTTC. The V gene is TRBV12-3 or TRBV12-4, the J gene TRBJ2-1; D ambiguous. CDR3 size: 15 residues. V gave up 0 bases and J gave up 4 bases, with 10 bases separating them.

This chain links TRBV20-1 with TRBJ1-2; 7 positions match TRBD1. The CDR3 consists of 12 residues. The trim removed 3 bases at V and 4 bases at J, leaving 2 bases unmatched. Per germline, CDR1 DFQATT and CDR2 SNEGSKA (reference sequence). CDR3 DNA: TGCAGTGCTAGGACAGGGACCTATGGCTACACCTTC. Its protein product is CSARTGTYGYTF.

This clonotype has at least ten counts. V and J are TRBV7-2 and TRBJ2-4, with D perhaps TRBD2 (6 bases). V was clipped by 1 base and J by 6 bases, with 19 bases between them. The CDR3 is made up of 17 amino acids. The germline V gene encodes CDR1 SGHTA and CDR2 FQGNSA. The CDR3 loop is CASSLGTGTGVGNIQYF. In nucleotides, the CDR3 is TGTGCCAGCAGCTTAGGGACCGGGACTGGGGTCGGAAACATTCAGTACTTC. The full variable domain, in which reference TRBV7-2 and TRBJ2-4 provide the parts outside the CDR3, is GAGVSQSPSNKVTEKGKDVELRCDPISGHTALYWYRQSLGQGLEFLIYFQGNSAPDKSGLPSDRFSAERTGGSVSTLTIQRTQQEDSAVYLCASSLGTGTGVGNIQYFGAGTRLSVL.